This T cell receptor (beta chain) was profiled in a study of CD8 T cells in ankylosing spondylitis. On this clonotype: Its antigen is unidentified.

It was by quantitative 5'-RACE with molecular barcodes that TCR beta libraries were made. TCRdb analysed the 5' RACE reads with MiXCR anew, one entry per CDR3 protein. The sample lists around 770,000 distinct CDR3 sequences, over 9.5% occurring once. Study-wide findings and caveats: A motif in TCR beta, a set of several highly homologous variants, appeared characteristic of ankylosing spondylitis blood. Disease-linked clones reportedly showed significant enrichment in matched ankylosing spondylitis synovial fluid. Disease-linked clones proved CD8+ and comparatively uncommon in peripheral blood.

This CDR3 spans 15 amino acids. Germline V gene data show CDR1 as SGDLS and CDR2 as YYNGEE. V was shortened by 0 bases and J by 8 bases, with 16 bases between the two germline ends. This receptor was obtained from a male donor with ankylosing spondylitis. The V gene is TRBV9, the J gene TRBJ2-3; the D is unclear. Sequenced sample: blood, either unsorted or a sorted T cell fraction (not recorded which). In nucleotides, the CDR3 is TGTGCCAGCAGCGTAGCTCCAGGTCCAACACGTACGCAGTATTTT. Translating it yields CASSVAPGPTRTQYF.